This TCR beta chain was recovered during a study of control samples from healthy donors and cancer patients. This CDR3 is 15 amino acids long. Germline V gene lookup returns CDR1 LNHDA and CDR2 SQIVND (reference sequence). V lost 4 bases, J lost 2 bases, and 9 bases lay in between. The repertoire was sequenced with immunoSEQ multiplex PCR; TCRdb's copy has only in-frame clones and lacks some. The sample carries about 120,000 clones, about nine tenths recorded once. The sequencing input was blood. This chain connects TRBV19 to TRBJ1-6; D uncertain. The TCR originated in a man aged 40-50 years in good health. CDR3 nucleotides: TGTGCCAGTAGTAGGTCAGACACCTATAATTCACCCCTCCACTTT. This gives the protein CASSRSDTYNSPLHF.